The entry below describes one TCR beta chain. Authors' data handling: How many nucleated cells were present was estimated from reference gene primer amplification. TCRdb's table, derived via immunoSEQ multiplex PCR, lists solely in-frame clones and lacks some. The V and J calls and clone size are taken from that table; D and trimming were inferred from the DNA. The table lists 120,000 to 150,000 clones, 70% to 85% of them singletons, with about 6.4% in the top ten. These data originate in a study of blood T cell repertoires in COVID-19. Study-level information: Samples of COVID-19 (acute and convalescent) were obtained from the United States, Italy and Spain. The analysed material was cDNA or gDNA that came from T cells, B-cell-depleted T cells, or PBMCs.

Germline V CDR1 and CDR2: LNHDA, SQIVND (reference sequence). Trimming stripped 4 bases from V and 14 bases from J, with 18 bases between. This CDR3 comprises 14 residues. The chain carries TRBV19 and TRBJ1-6; maybe TRBD1 (5 bases). The TCR originated in a human donor in a cohort sampled during active COVID-19. The sample taken for sequencing was peripheral blood. CDR3 DNA sequence: TGTGCCAGTAGTACTCGACCTTCAGGGAAAGCCCTCCACTTT. Protein product: CASSTRPSGKALHF.